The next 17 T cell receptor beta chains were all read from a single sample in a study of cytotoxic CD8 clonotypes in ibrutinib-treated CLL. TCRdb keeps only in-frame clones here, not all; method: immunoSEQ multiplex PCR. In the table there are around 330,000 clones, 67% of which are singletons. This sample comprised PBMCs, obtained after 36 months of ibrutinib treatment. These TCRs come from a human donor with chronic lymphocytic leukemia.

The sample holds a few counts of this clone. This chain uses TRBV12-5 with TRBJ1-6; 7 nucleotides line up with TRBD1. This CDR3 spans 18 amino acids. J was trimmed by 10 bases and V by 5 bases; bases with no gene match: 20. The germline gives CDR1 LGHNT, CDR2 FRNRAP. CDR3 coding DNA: TGTGCTAGTGGTCCCCAACGAACCGGGACAGTTGGAGGGTCACCCCTCCACTTT. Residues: CASGPQRTGTVGGSPLHF.

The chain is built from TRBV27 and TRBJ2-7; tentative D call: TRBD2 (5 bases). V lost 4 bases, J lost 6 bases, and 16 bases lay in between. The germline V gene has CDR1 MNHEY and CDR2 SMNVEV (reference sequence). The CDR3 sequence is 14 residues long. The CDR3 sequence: CASSSGLGASEQYF. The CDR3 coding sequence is TGTGCCAGCAGTTCAGGACTGGGTGCCTCCGAGCAGTACTTC.

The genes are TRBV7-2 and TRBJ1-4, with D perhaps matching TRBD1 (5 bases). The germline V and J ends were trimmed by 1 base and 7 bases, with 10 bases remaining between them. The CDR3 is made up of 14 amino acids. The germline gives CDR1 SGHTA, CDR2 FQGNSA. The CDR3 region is CASSLVIRGEKLFF. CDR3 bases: TGTGCCAGCAGCTTAGTTATAAGGGGTGAAAAACTGTTTTTT.

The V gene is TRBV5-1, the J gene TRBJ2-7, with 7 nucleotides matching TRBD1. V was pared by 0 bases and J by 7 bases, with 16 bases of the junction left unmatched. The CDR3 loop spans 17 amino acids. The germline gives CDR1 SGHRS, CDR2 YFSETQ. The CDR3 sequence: CASSLGGQFVGAREQYF. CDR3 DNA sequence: TGCGCCAGCAGCTTGGGGGGACAGTTTGTGGGCGCTAGGGAGCAGTACTTC.

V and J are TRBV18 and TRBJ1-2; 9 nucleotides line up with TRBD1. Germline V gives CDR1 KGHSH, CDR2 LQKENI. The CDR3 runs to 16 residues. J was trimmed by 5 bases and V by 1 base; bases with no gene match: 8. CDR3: CASSPRRTGDAYGYTF. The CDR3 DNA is TGTGCCAGCTCACCACGGCGGACAGGGGACGCATATGGCTACACCTTC.

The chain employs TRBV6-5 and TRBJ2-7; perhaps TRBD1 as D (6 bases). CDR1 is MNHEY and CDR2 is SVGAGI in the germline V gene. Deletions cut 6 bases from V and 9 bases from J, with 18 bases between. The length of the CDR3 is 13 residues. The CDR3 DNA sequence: TGTGCCAGCAGCCGACACAGGGAAGGTGGGCAGTACTTC. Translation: CASSRHREGGQYF.

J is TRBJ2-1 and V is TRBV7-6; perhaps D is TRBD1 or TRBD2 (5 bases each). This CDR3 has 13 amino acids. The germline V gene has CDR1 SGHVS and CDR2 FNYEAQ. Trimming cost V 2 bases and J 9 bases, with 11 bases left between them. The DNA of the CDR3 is TGTGCCAGCAGCTTATTCGAGGGGAGTGAGCAGTTCTTC. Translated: CASSLFEGSEQFF.

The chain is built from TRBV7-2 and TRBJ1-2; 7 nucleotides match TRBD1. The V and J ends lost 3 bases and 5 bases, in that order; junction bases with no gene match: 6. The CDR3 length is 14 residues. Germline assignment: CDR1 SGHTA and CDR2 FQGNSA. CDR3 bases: TGTGCCAGCAGCTTTAGCCAGGGGGAGTATGGCTACACCTTC. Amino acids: CASSFSQGEYGYTF.

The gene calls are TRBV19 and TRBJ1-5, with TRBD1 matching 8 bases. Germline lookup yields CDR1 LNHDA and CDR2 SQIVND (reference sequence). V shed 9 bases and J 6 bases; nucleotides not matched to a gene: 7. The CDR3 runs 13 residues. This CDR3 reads CARPGQGGQPQHF. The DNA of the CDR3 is TGTGCCAGACCCGGACAGGGCGGTCAGCCCCAGCATTTT. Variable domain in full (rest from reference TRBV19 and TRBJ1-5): DGGITQSPKYLFRKEGQNVTLSCEQNLNHDAMYWYRQDPGQGLRLIYYSQIVNDFQKGDIAEGYSVSREKKESFPLTVTSAQKNPTAFYLCARPGQGGQPQHFGDGTRLSIL.

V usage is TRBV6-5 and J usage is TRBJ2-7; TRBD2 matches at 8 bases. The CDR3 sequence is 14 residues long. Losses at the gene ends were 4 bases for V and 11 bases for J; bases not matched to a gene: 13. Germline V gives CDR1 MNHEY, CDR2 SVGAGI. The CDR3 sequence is CASSLGLAGPIEYF. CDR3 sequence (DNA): TGTGCCAGCAGTTTAGGTCTAGCGGGCCCCATCGAGTACTTC.

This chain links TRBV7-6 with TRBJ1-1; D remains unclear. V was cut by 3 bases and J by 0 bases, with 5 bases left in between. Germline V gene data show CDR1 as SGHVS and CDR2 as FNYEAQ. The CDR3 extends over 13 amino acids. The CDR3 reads CASSLEVNTEAFF. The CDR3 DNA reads TGTGCCAGCAGCTTGGAGGTGAACACTGAAGCTTTCTTT.

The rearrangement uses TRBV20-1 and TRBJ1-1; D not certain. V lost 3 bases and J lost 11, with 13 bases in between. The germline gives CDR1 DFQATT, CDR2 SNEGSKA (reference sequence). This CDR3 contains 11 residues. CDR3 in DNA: TGCAGTGCTAGCCGGGGAGTTGAGGCTTTCTTT. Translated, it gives CSASRGVEAFF.

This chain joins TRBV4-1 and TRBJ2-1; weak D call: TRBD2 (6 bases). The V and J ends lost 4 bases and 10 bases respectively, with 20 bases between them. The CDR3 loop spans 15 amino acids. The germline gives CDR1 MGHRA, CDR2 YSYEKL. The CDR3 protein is CASSPGTIGGWEQFF. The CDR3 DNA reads TGCGCCAGCAGCCCTGGGACCATCGGGGGTTGGGAGCAGTTCTTC.

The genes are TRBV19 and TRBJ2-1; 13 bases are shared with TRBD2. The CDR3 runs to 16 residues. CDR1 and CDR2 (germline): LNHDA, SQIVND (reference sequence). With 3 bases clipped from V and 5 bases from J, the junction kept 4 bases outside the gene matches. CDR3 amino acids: CASSMWGLAGHNEQFF. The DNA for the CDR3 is TGTGCCAGTAGTATGTGGGGACTAGCGGGGCACAATGAGCAGTTCTTC.

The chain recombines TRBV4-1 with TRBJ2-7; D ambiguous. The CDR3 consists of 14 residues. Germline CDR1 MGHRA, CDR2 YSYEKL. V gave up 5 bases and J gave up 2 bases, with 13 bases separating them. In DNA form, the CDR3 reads TGCGCCAGCAGCTATGACTCCACCACCTACGAGCAGTACTTC. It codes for CASSYDSTTYEQYF.

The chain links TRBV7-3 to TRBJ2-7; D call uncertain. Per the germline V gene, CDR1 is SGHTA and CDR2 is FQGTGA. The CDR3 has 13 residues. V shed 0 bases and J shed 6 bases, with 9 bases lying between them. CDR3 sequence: CASSLTGSSEQYF. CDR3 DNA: TGTGCCAGCAGCTTAACGGGATCATCCGAGCAGTACTTC.

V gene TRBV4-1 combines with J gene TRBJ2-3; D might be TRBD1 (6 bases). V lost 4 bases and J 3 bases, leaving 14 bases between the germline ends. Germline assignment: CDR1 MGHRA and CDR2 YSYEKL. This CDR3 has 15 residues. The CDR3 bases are TGCGCCAGCAGCCCCTCCCACGGGACAACAGATACGCAGTATTTT. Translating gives CASSPSHGTTDTQYF.